These 8 T cell receptor beta chains were sequenced from one sample in a study of response to subunit inactivated influenza vaccine. TCRdb re-called the RT-PCR reads through MiXCR, storing one row per CDR3 protein. The sample includes hundreds of thousands of distinct CDR3 sequences, approximately 15% of them seen just once. The sequenced sample was PBMCs from blood, obtained 12 days after vaccination. The receptors come from a man between 50 and 59 years old who received an inactivated influenza vaccine.

This clonotype was counted only a few times. The chain links TRBV7-8 to TRBJ1-3; D is unclear. The ends were cut back, 4 bases at V and 0 bases at J, with 10 bases in the middle. Germline loops: CDR1 SGHVS, CDR2 FQNEAQ. CDR3 length equals 15 residues. CDR3 in amino acids: CASSYISGSGNTIYF. In nucleotides, the CDR3 is TGTGCCAGCAGCTATATTAGTGGCTCTGGAAACACCATATATTTT.

As to this clonotype: One end of the junction is discordant with germline, which a read error may explain. The V gene is TRBV5-1, the J gene TRBJ1-4; 9 nucleotides align to TRBD1. Germline CDR1 and CDR2: SGHRS and YFSETQ. The CDR3 totals 14 residues. The CDR3 bases are TGCGCCAGCAGGTTGGACAGGGGAGATGAAAAACTGTTTTTT. It encodes CASRLDRGDEKLFF. Full variable domain (remainder filled in from reference TRBV5-1 and TRBJ1-4): KAGVTQTPRYLIKTRGQQVTLSCSPISGHRSVSWYQQTPGQGLQFLFEYFSETQRNKGNFPGRFSGRQFSNSRSEMNVSTLELGDSALYLCASRLDRGDEKLFFGSGTQLSVL.

This clonotype was seen at least ten times. V is TRBV5-1 and J is TRBJ1-1; 7 bases map to TRBD1. Germline trimming cut 1 base from V and 0 bases from J; bases unmatched to any gene: 3. This CDR3 has 15 amino acids. The V gene's germline CDR1 is SGHRS and CDR2 YFSETQ. The CDR3 reads CASSLRGQLNTEAFF. CDR3 nucleotide sequence: TGCGCCAGCAGCTTGAGGGGACAGCTGAACACTGAAGCTTTCTTT.

The chain has TRBV11-2 and TRBJ2-3, with no clear D. CDR3 length: 16 amino acids. CDR1 is SGHAT, CDR2 FQNNGV, per germline. Trimming left V 1 base short and J 4 bases short, with 15 bases between. In DNA, the CDR3 is TGTGCCAGCAGCTTAGGGTTCGGAGAGTCTCCAGATACGCAGTATTTT. As protein: CASSLGFGESPDTQYF.

This clonotype occurred many times. Given a much more abundant clone one base away, this may be a read error. The J gene is TRBJ2-7, the V gene TRBV7-2; D remains unclear. Germline V gives CDR1 SGHTA, CDR2 FQGNSA. The V and J ends lost 1 base and 3 bases respectively, with 7 bases between them. This CDR3 spans 13 amino acids. The CDR3 DNA reads TGTGCCAGCAGCTTAGGCAGGATCTACGAGCAGTACTTC. This encodes CASSLGRIYEQYF.

This clonotype was detected a few times. V is TRBV24-1 and J is TRBJ1-5, with a possible D match to TRBD1 (6 bases). This CDR3 region has 16 residues. Germline loops: CDR1 KGHDR, CDR2 SFDVKD. Trimming removed 3 bases at V and 1 base at J, with 12 bases between. CDR3 in DNA: TGTGCCACCAGTGATGGAAGGGGGACCAGCAATCAGCCCCAGCATTTT. Amino acid sequence: CATSDGRGTSNQPQHF.

This clonotype has only a few counts. Here the CDR3 DNA reads TGTGCCAGCAGCCATGGACAGGGTCCATACGAGCAGTACTTC. Its protein is CASSHGQGPYEQYF. The rearrangement uses TRBV9 and TRBJ2-7, with 8 positions matching TRBD1. The length of the CDR3 is 14 residues. V was clipped by 4 bases and J by 4 bases; unmatched bases: 7. CDR1 SGDLS and CDR2 YYNGEE come from the germline V gene. The full variable domain, in which reference TRBV9 and TRBJ2-7 provide the parts outside the CDR3, is DSGVTQTPKHLITATGQRVTLRCSPRSGDLSVYWYQQSLDQGLQFLIQYYNGEERAKGNILERFSAQQFPDLHSELNLSSLELGDSALYFCASSHGQGPYEQYFGPGTRLTVT.

This clonotype was detected a few times. The chain employs TRBV28 and TRBJ2-7; TRBD2 matches 8 bases. The junction had 18 bases not matched to a gene; V was cut back by 7 bases and J by 7 bases. Germline CDR1 is MDHEN and CDR2 is SYDVKM. The CDR3 consists of 16 residues. This chain's CDR3 is CASIPSPGLGVWEQYF. CDR3 sequence (DNA): TGTGCCAGCATCCCCTCCCCGGGACTAGGGGTTTGGGAGCAGTACTTC.